This T cell receptor beta chain was found in a study of CD8 T cells in Susac syndrome. Whole-study context: Treatment at blood withdrawal was none, corticosteroids, or intravenous immunoglobulin alone in Susac syndrome patients.

CD8+ and CD4+ blood T cells underwent TCR beta sequencing. Susac syndrome patients met recently defined diagnostic criteria for definite or probable disease. The authors negatively isolated CD8+ and CD4+ T cells and FACS-enriched TEMRA cells. The CDR3 loop spans 13 amino acids. Looked up from germline, CDR1 is GTSNPN and CDR2 is SVGIG (reference sequence). V lost 2 bases to trimming and J lost 9 bases, with 14 bases between them. Reverse transcription of roughly 0.5 to 1 ug RNA used random hexamers. In TCRdb, the immunoSEQ multiplex PCR reads were re-called with MiXCR into one record per CDR3 protein. The profile shows around 150,000 distinct CDR3 sequences, more than 85% of them singletons.

Material: CD4+ T cells from PBMCs. The TCR sequence derives from a human donor with Susac syndrome. The J gene is TRBJ1-5, the V gene TRBV30, with D unresolved. The CDR3 bases are TGTGCCTGGAGTTACAGCCAAACAACGCCCCAGCATTTT. Encoded protein: CAWSYSQTTPQHF.